This TCR beta chain was identified during a study of T cells in women clearing cervical HPV infection. Trimming cost V 5 bases and J 2 bases, with 16 bases left between them. The length of the CDR3 is 16 residues. Libraries were prepared by immunoSEQ multiplex PCR; TCRdb keeps only in-frame clonotypes and omits some of them. The repertoire table contains approximately 40,000 clones. As regards this clone: The missing CDR3 end, 3 residues past where the read stops, is filled in from the germline J gene.

Dot-blot hybridization genotyped cervical HPV amplified with MY09/MY11 PCR. Sequencing was performed on blood buffy coat. This receptor was identified in a woman aged 18 to 69 with a cervical HPV16 infection that either progressed to CIN3+ or cleared (not recorded which). The V gene is TRBV23-1, the J gene TRBJ1-3, with a tentative D call TRBD1 (6 bases). TRBV23-1 is an ORF for which the function is uncertain. The CDR3 sequence is CASSWTALWTGNTIYF. The DNA read from the CDR3 is TGCGCCAGCAGTTGGACAGCTCTCTGGACTGGAAACACC.